Detailed here is one T cell receptor beta chain. The antigen remains undetermined. This entry comes from a study of cytomegalovirus exposure and HLA in healthy donors. Broader study findings: The classifier reportedly diagnosed cytomegalovirus status with high specificity and sensitivity. There were reportedly fewer N-insertions in an Asian-associated ancestry cluster than the approximately 640-donor mean, in a later analysis.

It was with 60 Vbeta and 13 Jbeta primers that the PCR ran. Data came from immunoSEQ multiplex PCR; TCRdb stores just in-frame clones and leaves some out. The sample gives some 92,000 clones, under 85% of which show up once; 2.5% to 3% is in the top ten. Germline CDR1 SNHLY, CDR2 FYNNEI. This CDR3 region has 14 residues. J was trimmed by 5 bases and V by 9 bases; bases with no gene match: 7. V gene TRBV2 combines with J gene TRBJ1-6; 7 bases agree with TRBD1. This receptor was identified in a young man in good health and CMV-seronegative. The sample comprised PBMCs. The CDR3 spells CASDKGANNSPLHF. In DNA form, the CDR3 reads TGTGCCAGTGACAAGGGGGCAAATAATTCACCCCTCCACTTT.